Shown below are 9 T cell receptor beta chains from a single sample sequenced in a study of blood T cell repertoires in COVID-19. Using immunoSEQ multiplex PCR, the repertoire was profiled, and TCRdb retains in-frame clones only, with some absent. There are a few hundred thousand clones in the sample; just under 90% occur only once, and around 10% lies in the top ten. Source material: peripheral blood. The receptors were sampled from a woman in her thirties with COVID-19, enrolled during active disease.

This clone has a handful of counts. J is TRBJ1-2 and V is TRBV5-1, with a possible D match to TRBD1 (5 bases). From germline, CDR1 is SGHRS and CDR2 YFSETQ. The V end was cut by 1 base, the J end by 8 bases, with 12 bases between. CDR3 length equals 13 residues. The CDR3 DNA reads TGCGCCAGCAGCTTGATGGGGACTGAAGGCTACACCTTC. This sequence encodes CASSLMGTEGYTF.

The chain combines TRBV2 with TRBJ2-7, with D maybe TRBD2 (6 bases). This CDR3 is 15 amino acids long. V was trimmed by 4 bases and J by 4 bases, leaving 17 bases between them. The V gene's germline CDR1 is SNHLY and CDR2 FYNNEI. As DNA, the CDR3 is TGTGCCAGCAGTGCCCGTCGCGGGGCGGTTTACGAGCAGTACTTC. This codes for CASSARRGAVYEQYF.

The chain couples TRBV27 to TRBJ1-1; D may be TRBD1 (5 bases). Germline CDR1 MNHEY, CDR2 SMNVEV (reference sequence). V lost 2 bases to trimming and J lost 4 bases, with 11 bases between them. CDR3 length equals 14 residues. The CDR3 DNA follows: TGTGCCAGCAGTTTAGGGGGGGTCCGCACTGAAGCTTTCTTT. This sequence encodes CASSLGGVRTEAFF.

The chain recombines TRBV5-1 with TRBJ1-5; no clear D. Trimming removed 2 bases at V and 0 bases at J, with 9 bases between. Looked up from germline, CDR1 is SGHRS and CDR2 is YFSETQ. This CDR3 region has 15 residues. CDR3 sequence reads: CASSFDGGSNQPQHF. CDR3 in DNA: TGCGCCAGCAGCTTCGATGGCGGTAGCAATCAGCCCCAGCATTTT. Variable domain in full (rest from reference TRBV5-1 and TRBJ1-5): KAGVTQTPRYLIKTRGQQVTLSCSPISGHRSVSWYQQTPGQGLQFLFEYFSETQRNKGNFPGRFSGRQFSNSRSEMNVSTLELGDSALYLCASSFDGGSNQPQHFGDGTRLSIL.

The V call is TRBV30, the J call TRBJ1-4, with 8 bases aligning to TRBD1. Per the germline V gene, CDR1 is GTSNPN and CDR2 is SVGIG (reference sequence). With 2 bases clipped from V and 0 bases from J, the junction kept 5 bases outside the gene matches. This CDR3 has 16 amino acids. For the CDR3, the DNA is TGTGCCTGGAGTTGGGACAGGCTTTCAACTAATGAAAAACTGTTTTTT. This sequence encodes CAWSWDRLSTNEKLFF.

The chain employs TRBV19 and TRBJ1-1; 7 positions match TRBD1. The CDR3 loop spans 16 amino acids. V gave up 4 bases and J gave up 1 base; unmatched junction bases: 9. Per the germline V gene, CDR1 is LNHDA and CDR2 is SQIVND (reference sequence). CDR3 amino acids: CASSKGDRTQNTEAFF. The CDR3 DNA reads TGTGCCAGTAGTAAGGGGGACAGAACGCAGAACACTGAAGCTTTCTTT.

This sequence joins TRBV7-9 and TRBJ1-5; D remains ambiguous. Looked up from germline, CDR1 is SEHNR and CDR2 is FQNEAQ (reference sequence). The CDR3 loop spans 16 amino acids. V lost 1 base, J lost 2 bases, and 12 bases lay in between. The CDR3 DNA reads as TGTGCCAGCAGCTTAGGGCAAGACGGGGGCAATCAGCCCCAGCATTTT. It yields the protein CASSLGQDGGNQPQHF.

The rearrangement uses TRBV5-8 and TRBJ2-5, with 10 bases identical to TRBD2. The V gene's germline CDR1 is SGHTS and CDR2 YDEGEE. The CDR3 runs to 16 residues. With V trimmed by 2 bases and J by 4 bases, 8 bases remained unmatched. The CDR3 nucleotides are TGTGCCAGCAGCTTAGGAAGCGGGGGGGCCTTAGAGACCCAGTACTTC. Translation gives CASSLGSGGALETQYF.

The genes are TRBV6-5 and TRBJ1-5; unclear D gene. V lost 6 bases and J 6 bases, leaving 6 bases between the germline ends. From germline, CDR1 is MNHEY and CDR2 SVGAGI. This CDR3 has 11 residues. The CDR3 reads CASRSIQPQHF. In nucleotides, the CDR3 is TGTGCCAGCAGGTCTATTCAGCCCCAGCATTTT.